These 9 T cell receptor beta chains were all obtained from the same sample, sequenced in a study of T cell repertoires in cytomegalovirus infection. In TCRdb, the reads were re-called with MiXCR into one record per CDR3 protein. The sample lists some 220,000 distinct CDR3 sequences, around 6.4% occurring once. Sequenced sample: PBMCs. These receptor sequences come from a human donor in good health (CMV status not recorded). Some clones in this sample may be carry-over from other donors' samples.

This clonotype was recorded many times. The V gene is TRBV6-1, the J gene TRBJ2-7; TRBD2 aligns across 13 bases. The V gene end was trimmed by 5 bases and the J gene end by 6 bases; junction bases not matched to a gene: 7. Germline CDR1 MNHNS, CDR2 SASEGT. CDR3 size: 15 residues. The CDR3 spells CASSNGLAGEFEQYF. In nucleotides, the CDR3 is TGTGCCAGCAGTAACGGACTAGCGGGGGAGTTCGAGCAGTACTTC.

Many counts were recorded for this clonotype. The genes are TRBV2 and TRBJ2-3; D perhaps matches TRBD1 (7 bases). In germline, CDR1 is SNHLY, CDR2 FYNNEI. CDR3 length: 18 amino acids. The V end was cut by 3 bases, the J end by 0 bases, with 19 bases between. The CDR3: CASSDGRTGPRSTDTQYF. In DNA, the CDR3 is TGTGCCAGCAGTGATGGGAGGACAGGCCCCCGAAGCACAGATACGCAGTATTTT. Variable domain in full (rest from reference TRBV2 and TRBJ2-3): EPEVTQTPSHQVTQMGQEVILRCVPISNHLYFYWYRQILGQKVEFLVSFYNNEISEKSEIFDDQFSVERPDGSNFTLKIRSTKLEDSAMYFCASSDGRTGPRSTDTQYFGPGTRLTVL.

The DNA for the CDR3 is TGTGCCAGCAGTCGTACACGGGGGGGCACAGATACGCAGTATTTT. This gives the protein CASSRTRGGTDTQYF. V usage is TRBV7-2 and J usage is TRBJ2-3; TRBD2 matches 7 bases. The junction had 7 bases not matched to a gene; V was cut back by 6 bases and J by 1 base. Germline-derived CDR1 and CDR2 are SGHTA and FQGNSA. The CDR3 runs to 15 residues.

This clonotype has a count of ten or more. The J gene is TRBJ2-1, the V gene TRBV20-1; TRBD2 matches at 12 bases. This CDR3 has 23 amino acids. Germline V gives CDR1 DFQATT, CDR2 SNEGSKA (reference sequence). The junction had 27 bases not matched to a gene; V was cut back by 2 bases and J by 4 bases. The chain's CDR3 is CSARPGGPGSSLAGGFAYNEQFF. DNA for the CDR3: TGCAGTGCTAGACCCGGGGGCCCCGGGAGCTCACTAGCGGGGGGCTTTGCGTACAATGAGCAGTTCTTC.

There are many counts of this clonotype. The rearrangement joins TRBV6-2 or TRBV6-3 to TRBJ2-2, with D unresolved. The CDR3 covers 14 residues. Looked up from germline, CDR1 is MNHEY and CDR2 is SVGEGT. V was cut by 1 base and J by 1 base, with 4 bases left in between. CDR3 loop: CASSYLRNTGELFF. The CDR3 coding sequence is TGTGCCAGCAGTTACTTGAGGAACACCGGGGAGCTGTTTTTT.

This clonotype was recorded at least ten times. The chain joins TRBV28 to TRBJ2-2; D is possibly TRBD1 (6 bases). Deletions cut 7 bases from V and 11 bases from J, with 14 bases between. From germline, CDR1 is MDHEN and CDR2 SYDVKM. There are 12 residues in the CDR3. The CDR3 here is CASTGAPYELFF. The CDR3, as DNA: TGTGCCAGCACAGGGGCCCCATATGAGCTGTTTTTT. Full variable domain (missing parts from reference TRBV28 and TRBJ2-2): DVKVTQSSRYLVKRTGEKVFLECVQDMDHENMFWYRQDPGLGLRLIYFSYDVKMKEKGDIPEGYSVSREKKERFSLILESASTNQTSMYLCASTGAPYELFFGEGSRLTVL.

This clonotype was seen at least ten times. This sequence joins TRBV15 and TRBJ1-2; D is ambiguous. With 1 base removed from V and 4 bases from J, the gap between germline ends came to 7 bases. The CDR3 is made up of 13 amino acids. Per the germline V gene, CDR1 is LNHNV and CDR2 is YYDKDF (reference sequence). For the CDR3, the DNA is TGTGCCACCAGCAGAGTAGCGGGCTATGGCTACACCTTC. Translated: CATSRVAGYGYTF.

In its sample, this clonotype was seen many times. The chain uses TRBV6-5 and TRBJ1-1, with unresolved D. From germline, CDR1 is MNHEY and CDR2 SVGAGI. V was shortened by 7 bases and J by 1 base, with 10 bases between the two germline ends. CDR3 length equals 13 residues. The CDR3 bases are TGTGCCAGCAAAAACGGATGGAACACTGAAGCTTTCTTT. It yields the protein CASKNGWNTEAFF.

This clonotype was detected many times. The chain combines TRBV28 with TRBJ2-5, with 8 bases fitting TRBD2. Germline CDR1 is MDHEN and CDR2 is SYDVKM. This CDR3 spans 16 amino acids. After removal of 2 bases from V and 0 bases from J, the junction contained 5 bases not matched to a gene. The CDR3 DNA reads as TGTGCCAGCAGTTTAATTAGCGGGGTGTACCAAGAGACCCAGTACTTC. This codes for CASSLISGVYQETQYF.